Each of the 3 T cell receptor beta chains below was sequenced from the same sample in a study of shared clonotypes between healthy human individuals. This table comes from immunoSEQ multiplex PCR, and its TCRdb copy is limited to in-frame clones, with some not included. In the table there are 2,500,000 or so clones, approximately 92% of which are singletons. Material for sequencing was naive CD4+ T cells sorted from blood. The subset here: CD45RA+ positively selected. The receptor set was obtained from a man between 18 and 35 years old in good health.

This clone appeared a few times. J is TRBJ1-5 and V is TRBV19; D unresolved. Trimming removed 3 bases from V and 5 bases from J, with 11 bases in between. This CDR3 contains 14 residues. Looked up from germline, CDR1 is LNHDA and CDR2 is SQIVND (reference sequence). This CDR3 reads CASSISGRDQPQHF. The DNA of the CDR3 is TGTGCCAGTAGTATTTCCGGTCGGGATCAGCCCCAGCATTTT.

The rearrangement uses TRBV5-1 and TRBJ2-5; D is perhaps TRBD1 or TRBD2 (6 bases each). This CDR3 contains 13 residues. The germline CDR1 and CDR2 sequences are SGHRS and YFSETQ. The CDR3 bases are TGCGCGGGTGGACGGGGGCCGGGAGAGACCCAGTACTTC. Translating gives CAGGRGPGETQYF. The full variable domain, its missing parts supplied by reference TRBV5-1 and TRBJ2-5, is KAGVTQTPRYLIKTRGQQVTLSCSPISGHRSVSWYQQTPGQGLQFLFEYFSETQRNKGNFPGRFSGRQFSNSRSEMNVSTLELGDSALYLCAGGRGPGETQYFGPGTRLLVL.

V is TRBV27 and J is TRBJ2-5; 7 bases line up with TRBD1. J gave up 3 bases and V 1 base, and 2 bases lay outside the gene matches. CDR3 length: 14 amino acids. The V gene's germline CDR1 is MNHEY and CDR2 SMNVEV (reference sequence). This CDR3 reads CASSLWGTEETQYF. DNA of the CDR3: TGTGCCAGCAGTTTATGGGGGACAGAAGAGACCCAGTACTTC.